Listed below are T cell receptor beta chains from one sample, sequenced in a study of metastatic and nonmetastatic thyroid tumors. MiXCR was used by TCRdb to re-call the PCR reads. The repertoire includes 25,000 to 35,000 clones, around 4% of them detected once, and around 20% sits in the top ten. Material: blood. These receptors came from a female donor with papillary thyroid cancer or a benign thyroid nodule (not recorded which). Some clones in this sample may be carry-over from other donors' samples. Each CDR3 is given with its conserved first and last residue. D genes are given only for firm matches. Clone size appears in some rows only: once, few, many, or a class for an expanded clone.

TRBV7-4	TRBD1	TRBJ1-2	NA	TGTGCCAGCAGCTCGGACAGGGAAGGTTGGTATGGCTACACCTTC	CASSSDREGWYGYTF
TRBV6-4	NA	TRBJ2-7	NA	TGTGCCAGCAGCACCCGGCCGGGGGACCAGCTGCTCTACGAGCAGTACTTC	CASSTRPGDQLLYEQYF
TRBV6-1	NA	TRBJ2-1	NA	TGTGCCAGCCGGAGGGCAGGGGATTACAATGAGCAGTTCTTC	CASRRAGDYNEQFF
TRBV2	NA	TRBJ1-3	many	TGTGCCAGCAGCGACAGGCCCTACCCTGGAAACATCATATATTTT	CASSDRPYPGNIIYF
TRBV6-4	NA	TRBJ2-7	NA	TGTGCCAGCAGTGACCCTCTCCGGCAGGATCTCGAGCAGTACTTC	CASSDPLRQDLEQYF
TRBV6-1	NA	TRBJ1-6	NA	TGTGCCAGCGCGACGAGGACGTCTTATAATTCACCCCTCCACTTT	CASATRTSYNSPLHF
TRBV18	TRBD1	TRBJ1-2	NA	TGTGCCAGCTCCGGAACGGAGGGGGCCGATGGCTACACCTTC	CASSGTEGADGYTF
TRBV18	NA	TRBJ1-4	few	TGTGCCAGCTCACCACTGACAGCGAGAGACTCAACTAATGAAAAACTGTTTTTT	CASSPLTARDSTNEKLFF
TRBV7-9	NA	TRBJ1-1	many	TGTGCCAGCAGCTTAGGAAAGGGTGAAGCTTTCTTT	CASSLGKGEAFF
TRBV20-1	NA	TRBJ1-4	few	TGCAGTACGAGCGGGGGGCGGCTCAATAATGAAAAACTGTTTTTT	CSTSGGRLNNEKLFF
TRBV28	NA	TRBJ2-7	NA	TGTGCCAGCAGATACATGGCCATTACGTCTCGGGAGCAGTACTTC	CASRYMAITSREQYF
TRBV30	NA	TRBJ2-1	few	TGTGCCTGGAGTGTGGCCTACAATGAGCAGTTCTTC	CAWSVAYNEQFF
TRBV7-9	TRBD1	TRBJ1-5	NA	TGTGCCAGCAGCTCACAGGGGACGGATCAGCCCCAGCATTTT	CASSSQGTDQPQHF
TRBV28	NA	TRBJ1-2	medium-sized	TGTGCCAGCAGTTTAATTCGGTTAGGACCGAGAGCTAACTATGGCTACACCTTC	CASSLIRLGPRANYGYTF
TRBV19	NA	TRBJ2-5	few	TGTGCCAGTAGTATGAGAGGAGGGGTTGGACAGACCCAGTACTTC	CASSMRGGVGQTQYF
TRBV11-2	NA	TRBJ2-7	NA	TGTACCAGCAGCTCGGACGGTATCTCCTACGAGCAGTACTTC	CTSSSDGISYEQYF
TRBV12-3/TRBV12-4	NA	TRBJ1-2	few	TGTGCCAGCACCGCGGGACCGGAGGAATGGGAGGGAAGTTATGGCTACACCTTC	CASTAGPEEWEGSYGYTF
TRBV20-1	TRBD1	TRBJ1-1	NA	TGCAGTGCGATGACAGGGAGCACTGAAGCTTTCTTT	CSAMTGSTEAFF
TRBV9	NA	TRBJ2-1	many	TGTGCCAGCAGCGTAGTGCCCTTGGGGGAGAGCTACTACAATGAGCAGTTCTTC	CASSVVPLGESYYNEQFF
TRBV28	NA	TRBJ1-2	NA	TGTGCCAGCAGTGCCCCTATGGGGGGCAGGGGCTACACCTTC	CASSAPMGGRGYTF
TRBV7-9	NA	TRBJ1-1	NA	TGTGCCAGCAGCCCTGATATGCAGGGCACTGAAGCTTTCTTT	CASSPDMQGTEAFF